This TCR beta chain was sequenced in a study of OX40 agonist ivuxolimab in advanced cancers. Background on the study: Patients achieving partial responses numbered three: one hepatocellular carcinoma case and two cutaneous melanoma cases.

The CDR3 totals 12 residues. The germline V gene encodes CDR1 MNHEY and CDR2 SMNVEV (reference sequence). Trimming shortened V by 8 bases and J by 3 bases, and 11 bases separated the two germline ends. Sequencing was performed with immunoSEQ multiplex PCR; in TCRdb, only in-frame clones are kept and a portion is missing. The sample consists of about 40,000 clones, about nine tenths of them appearing once. The source is an adult with an advanced solid tumor such as melanoma, head and neck, liver or kidney cancer. The chain links TRBV27 to TRBJ2-7; D perhaps matches TRBD1 (5 bases). Sequences were derived from CD4+ or CD8+ T cells sorted from blood, sampled in a trial of the OX40 agonist ivuxolimab. The CDR3 DNA sequence: TGTGCCAGCGCCGACAGTATCTACGAGCAGTACTTC. This sequence encodes CASADSIYEQYF.